This TCR beta chain was observed in a study of blood T cell repertoires in COVID-19. The assay was immunoSEQ multiplex PCR, and TCRdb's table has in-frame clones only and misses some. The table records about 140,000 clones, more than 65% of them present only once. Trimming stripped 1 base from V and 6 bases from J, with 5 bases between. CDR1 and CDR2 (germline): SGHRS, YFSETQ. The CDR3 is 12 amino acids. This clonotype was sampled from an older man with acute or convalescent COVID-19. Sample: peripheral blood. The chain employs TRBV5-1 and TRBJ2-1; D not certain. This CDR3 reads CASSLFGNEQFF. CDR3 DNA sequence: TGCGCCAGCAGCTTGTTCGGCAATGAGCAGTTCTTC.